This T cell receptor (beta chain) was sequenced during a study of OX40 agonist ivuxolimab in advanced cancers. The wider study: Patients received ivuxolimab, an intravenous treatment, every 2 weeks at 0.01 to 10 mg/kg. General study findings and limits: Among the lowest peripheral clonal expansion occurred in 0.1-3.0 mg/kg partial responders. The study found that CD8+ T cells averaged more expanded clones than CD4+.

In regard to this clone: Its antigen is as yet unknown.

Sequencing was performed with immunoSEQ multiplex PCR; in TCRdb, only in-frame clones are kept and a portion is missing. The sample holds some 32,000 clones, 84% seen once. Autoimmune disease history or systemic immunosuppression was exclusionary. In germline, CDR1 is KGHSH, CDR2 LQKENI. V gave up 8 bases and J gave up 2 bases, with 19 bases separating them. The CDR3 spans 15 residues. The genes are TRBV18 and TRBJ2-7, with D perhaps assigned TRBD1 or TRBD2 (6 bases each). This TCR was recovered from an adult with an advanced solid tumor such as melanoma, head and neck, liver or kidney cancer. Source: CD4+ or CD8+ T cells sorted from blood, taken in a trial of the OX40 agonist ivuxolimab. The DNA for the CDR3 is TGTGCCAGCCAGAATAAGGGGGGCCTAACCTACGAGCAGTACTTC. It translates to CASQNKGGLTYEQYF. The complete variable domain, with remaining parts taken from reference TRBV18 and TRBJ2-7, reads NAGVMQNPRHLVRRRGQEARLRCSPMKGHSHVYWYRQLPEEGLKFMVYLQKENIIDESGMPKERFSAEFPKEGPSILRIQQVVRGDSAAYFCASQNKGGLTYEQYFGPGTRLTVT.